This T cell receptor (beta chain) was sequenced during a study of CD8+CD57+ T cells in acquired aplastic anemia. Study summary: Sorted CD4+ and CD8+ cells gave a mean 3.2 ug DNA, range about 0.19 to 27.4 ug. Mean read depth for CD4+ cells from healthy donors was around 9.9 million. Study conclusions and caveats: Overlap between patients and controls comprised about 28 CD8+ CDR3 sequences.

Profiling that covered TCR beta VDJ and CDR3 relied on genomic DNA as its template. MiXCR was run by TCRdb on the reads, yielding one entry per CDR3 protein. The sample includes about 180,000 distinct CDR3 sequences, under 55% of them seen just once. The J segment lost 3 bases and the V segment lost 4 bases, leaving 8 bases of the junction unmatched. The CDR3 contains 17 residues. In germline, CDR1 is KGHDR, CDR2 SFDVKD. In the case of this clonotype: The target antigen is unknown.

V gene TRBV24-1 combines with J gene TRBJ2-3, with 11 bases identical to TRBD2. The sequence was collected from a human donor in good health. Material for sequencing was sorted CD4+, CD8+, or CD8+CD57+ T cells (not recorded which) from PBMCs. The CDR3 region has the DNA TGTGCCACCAGTGACTCCGACCTAGCGGGGGGAACAGATACGCAGTATTTT. Its translation is CATSDSDLAGGTDTQYF.